This T cell receptor beta chain was documented in a study of Graves' ophthalmopathy and Graves' hyperthyroidism. TCR beta CDR3 regions were amplified from RNA transcripts. Investigators did first-round RT-PCR with HTBI primers, then second-round multiplex PCR. TCRdb used MiXCR to reprocess the multiplex PCR reads, holding one entry per CDR3 protein. The sample lists around 520,000 distinct CDR3 sequences; roughly 39% were seen once. Regarding this clonotype: Its target is unknown. The CDR3 does not close with the conserved phenylalanine or tryptophan, likely indicating a read error.

This CDR3 has 12 residues. V was shortened by 5 bases and J by 1 base, with 6 bases between the two germline ends. Study observations and caveats: Also, most clonotypes expanded in the thyroid above 0.001 frequency appeared in blood. Between ophthalmopathy and stable hyperthyroidism, a 13-signature model drew a separation with 87.88% sensitivity and 70% to 84% specificity.

Sequenced input: peripheral blood or thyroid tissue (not recorded which). This sequence joins TRBV12-3 or TRBV12-4 and TRBJ2-7, with D uncertain. The clonotype was recovered from an adult man with Graves' hyperthyroidism. CDR3 in amino acids: CASSPTSYEQYL. CDR3 in DNA: TGTGCCAGCAGTCCCACGTCCTACGAGCAGTACCTC.